This entry lists 13 T cell receptor beta chains sequenced from one sample in a study of T cells expressing NK-cell markers. TCRdb re-called the 5' RACE reads; one entry per CDR3 protein, DNA not given. This listing includes 160,000 or so distinct CDR3 sequences. The sequenced sample was blood T cells: a sorted CD56 or NKG2C T cell subset, CD4+ or CD8+ T cells, or bulk PBMC T cells (not recorded which). Receptors originate from a woman aged 18 to 75 in good health.

The chain employs TRBV12-3 or TRBV12-4 and TRBJ1-5; there is no DNA to check the TCRdb D call of TRBD1. The CDR3 runs to 19 residues. The CDR3 spells CASRKAFATGTGDNQPQHF.

The chain has TRBV19 and TRBJ1-3. The germline V gene encodes CDR1 LNHDA and CDR2 SQIVND (reference sequence). The CDR3 is 14 residues long. This CDR3 is CASRVTGAGNTIYF.

The rearrangement links TRBV20-1 to TRBJ2-5; checking the TCRdb D call of TRBD1 is not possible without DNA. The CDR3 has 15 residues. CDR1 and CDR2 (germline): DFQATT, SNEGSKA (reference sequence). The CDR3 spells CSACAATGNQETQYF.

This chain connects TRBV5-6 to TRBJ1-6. The CDR3 spans 16 residues. Germline-derived CDR1 and CDR2 are SGHDT and YYEEEE. CDR3 sequence: CASSLGLSSYNSPLHF.

This chain uses TRBV7-9 with TRBJ2-5; the D call from TCRdb, TRBD2, cannot be confirmed without DNA. Germline V gene lookup returns CDR1 SEHNR and CDR2 FQNEAQ (reference sequence). This CDR3 spans 16 amino acids. The CDR3 spells CASSSRGAGEKETQYF.

The chain links TRBV9 to TRBJ1-2; TCRdb gives TRBD1 as the D gene, but with no DNA this cannot be confirmed. This CDR3 spans 14 amino acids. Germline lookup yields CDR1 SGDLS and CDR2 YYNGEE. The CDR3 loop reads CASSVDQQGTGYTF.

V is TRBV10-3 and J is TRBJ2-5; checking the TCRdb D call of TRBD2 is not possible without DNA. Germline lookup yields CDR1 ENHRY and CDR2 SYGVKD. The CDR3 totals 16 residues. This CDR3 is CAISAGLAGAQETQYF.

V gene TRBV15 combines with J gene TRBJ2-5; there is no DNA to check the TCRdb D call of TRBD1. Germline values: CDR1 LNHNV, CDR2 YYDKDF (reference sequence). The CDR3 length is 16 residues. CDR3 loop: CATSRGAGPIGETQYF.

V usage is TRBV11-2 and J usage is TRBJ2-5; TCRdb's assignment of TRBD2 cannot be checked, as there is no DNA. Germline V lookup: CDR1 SGHAT, CDR2 FQNNGV. The CDR3 loop spans 16 amino acids. Here the CDR3 reads CASSLGGDYTRETQYF. Supplemented by reference TRBV11-2 and TRBJ2-5, the full variable domain reads EAGVAQSPRYKIIEKRQSVAFWCNPISGHATLYWYQQILGQGPKLLIQFQNNGVVDDSQLPKDRFSAERLKGVDSTLKIQPAKLEDSAVYLCASSLGGDYTRETQYFGPGTRLLVL.

The chain carries TRBV9 and TRBJ2-2. The CDR3 loop spans 15 amino acids. Germline V gives CDR1 SGDLS, CDR2 YYNGEE. The CDR3 loop is CASSVVPRNTGELFF.

This rearrangement joins TRBV27 to TRBJ2-7; TCRdb's assignment of TRBD2 cannot be checked, as there is no DNA. The CDR3 is 15 amino acids. In germline, CDR1 is MNHEY, CDR2 SMNVEV (reference sequence). CDR3 sequence: CASSSGAGGPYEQYF.

V is TRBV11-2 and J is TRBJ2-5. CDR1 and CDR2 from the germline V gene are SGHAT and FQNNGV. This CDR3 has 15 amino acids. This CDR3 is CASSLGRMFTETQYF.

This chain joins TRBV10-3 and TRBJ1-2. Germline lookup yields CDR1 ENHRY and CDR2 SYGVKD. The CDR3 has 13 residues. CDR3 protein: CAISESITGGYTF.